A single sample is the source of the 9 T cell receptor beta chains below, sequenced in a study of cytomegalovirus exposure and HLA in healthy donors. Both 60 Vbeta primers and 13 Jbeta primers went into the PCR. The data were produced by immunoSEQ multiplex PCR, yet TCRdb's version contains in-frame clones alone and is incomplete. The table records fewer than 140,000 clones, more than 75% of them present only once. The source material was PBMCs. These receptors originate from a woman aged 45-65 years in good health and CMV-seropositive.

This clone has more than one count but fewer than ten. The V and J genes are TRBV7-9 and TRBJ1-5; 9 bases match TRBD1. CDR3 length: 15 residues. Germline CDR1 is SEHNR and CDR2 is FQNEAQ (reference sequence). V shed 5 bases, J shed 11 bases, and the junction held 13 bases outside the gene matches. Written as DNA, the CDR3 is TGTGCCAGCAGCATGGGACAGGGCGGGCCATTGTCCCAGCATTTT. The encoded protein is CASSMGQGGPLSQHF.

The CDR3 bases are TGTGCCAGCAGCATGCGGACAGGGGGTGGAAACACCATATATTTT. As protein: CASSMRTGGGNTIYF. J is TRBJ1-3 and V is TRBV9, with 10 bases lining up with TRBD1. This CDR3 has 15 amino acids. After removal of 4 bases from V and 3 bases from J, the junction contained 4 bases not matched to a gene. Germline CDR1 is SGDLS and CDR2 is YYNGEE.

The J gene is TRBJ2-7, the V gene TRBV18, with 7 nucleotides matching TRBD1. The CDR3 sequence is 14 residues long. Germline loops: CDR1 KGHSH, CDR2 LQKENI. V shed 2 bases and J 2 bases; nucleotides not matched to a gene: 3. As DNA, the CDR3 is TGTGCCAGCTCACCAGGACAGGCCGCCTACGAGCAGTACTTC. It translates to CASSPGQAAYEQYF.

In this sample, this clone turned up a few times. The chain links TRBV13 to TRBJ2-6; 9 bases are shared with TRBD1. Per germline, CDR1 PRHDT and CDR2 FYEKMQ (reference sequence). The V segment lost 5 bases and the J segment 4 bases; nucleotides outside the gene matches: 12. This CDR3 is 18 amino acids long. The CDR3 coding sequence is TGTGCCAGCAGCCCAGCGGGACAGGGTCCGGCCGGGGCCAACGTCCTGACTTTC. Its protein product is CASSPAGQGPAGANVLTF.

The rearrangement uses TRBV7-6 and TRBJ2-7, with TRBD1 identical over 9 bases. This CDR3 region has 17 residues. The J segment lost 3 bases and the V segment lost 2 bases, leaving 11 bases of the junction unmatched. From germline, CDR1 is SGHVS and CDR2 FNYEAQ. The CDR3 loop reads CASSLRLPGQGYYEQYF. The CDR3 DNA follows: TGTGCCAGCAGCTTAAGGTTACCGGGACAGGGTTACTACGAGCAGTACTTC.

This clone was seen a few times. The chain has TRBV4-3 and TRBJ2-7; D unclear. The CDR3 runs 14 residues. Germline V gene data show CDR1 as LGHNA and CDR2 as YSLEER. V lost 1 base to trimming and J lost 9 bases, with 16 bases between them. The CDR3 DNA follows: TGCGCCAGCAGCCAAGTGAAGACATACACGCCGCAGTACTTC. It yields the protein CASSQVKTYTPQYF.

The chain has TRBV5-1 and TRBJ1-2, with D perhaps TRBD1 (6 bases). Trimming took off 1 base at V and 0 bases at J, with 19 bases between the two ends. Germline-derived CDR1 and CDR2 are SGHRS and YFSETQ. This CDR3 contains 18 residues. The CDR3 protein is CASSLRRDTARANYGYTF. For the CDR3, the DNA is TGCGCCAGCAGCTTGCGCCGGGACACCGCCCGAGCTAACTATGGCTACACCTTC.

The rearrangement uses TRBV7-9 and TRBJ1-4, with 8 bases identical to TRBD1. The CDR3 spans 15 residues. The germline V gene has CDR1 SEHNR and CDR2 FQNEAQ (reference sequence). Unmatched junction bases numbered 5, after V lost 5 bases and J lost 3 bases. The CDR3 loop is CASSLGQGANEKLFF. Here the CDR3 DNA reads TGTGCCAGCAGCCTAGGACAGGGAGCTAATGAAAAACTGTTTTTT.

CDR3 loop: CASSERGREDQPQHF. The CDR3 nucleotides are TGTGCCAGCAGTGAACGCGGCAGGGAAGATCAGCCCCAGCATTTT. This chain joins TRBV6-1 and TRBJ1-5, with D possibly being TRBD1 (5 bases). The CDR3 covers 15 residues. V was cut by 2 bases and J by 5 bases, with 13 bases left in between. From germline, CDR1 is MNHNS and CDR2 SASEGT.